What follows describes a single T cell receptor (beta chain). What it recognizes is unknown. The sample originates from a study of T-cell memory formation after mild COVID-19. Looking at the study overall: Among the donors, TCR clusters were largely specific to each donor.

MiXCR was run by TCRdb on the 5' RACE reads, yielding one entry per CDR3 protein. The sample holds 150,000 to 200,000 distinct CDR3 sequences, roughly 15% seen once. The germline V gene has CDR1 SGHKS and CDR2 YYEKEE (reference sequence). The CDR3 spans 16 residues. With 3 bases clipped from V and 6 bases from J, the junction kept 6 bases outside the gene matches. Study results and caveats: Detection of some responders pre-infection suggested pre-existing cross-reactive memory T cells participated. CD4+ clones that contracted lay mainly in CM and EM; CD8+ ones lay in EMRA. Balance between CD4 and CD8 was seen in clones contracting day 15 to 85, and a CD4+ lean was seen in later expanders.

What was sequenced was PBMCs or a T cell subset sorted from them (not recorded which). This chain links TRBV5-5 with TRBJ2-1; 13 positions match TRBD2. This TCR was sampled from an adult woman who had mild COVID-19 (a few samples of this study predate the infection). Cell type and time point are not known. The CDR3 nucleotides read TGTGCCAGCAGCTGGACTAGCGGGAGTTCGGGCAATGAGCAGTTCTTC. It is translated as CASSWTSGSSGNEQFF.